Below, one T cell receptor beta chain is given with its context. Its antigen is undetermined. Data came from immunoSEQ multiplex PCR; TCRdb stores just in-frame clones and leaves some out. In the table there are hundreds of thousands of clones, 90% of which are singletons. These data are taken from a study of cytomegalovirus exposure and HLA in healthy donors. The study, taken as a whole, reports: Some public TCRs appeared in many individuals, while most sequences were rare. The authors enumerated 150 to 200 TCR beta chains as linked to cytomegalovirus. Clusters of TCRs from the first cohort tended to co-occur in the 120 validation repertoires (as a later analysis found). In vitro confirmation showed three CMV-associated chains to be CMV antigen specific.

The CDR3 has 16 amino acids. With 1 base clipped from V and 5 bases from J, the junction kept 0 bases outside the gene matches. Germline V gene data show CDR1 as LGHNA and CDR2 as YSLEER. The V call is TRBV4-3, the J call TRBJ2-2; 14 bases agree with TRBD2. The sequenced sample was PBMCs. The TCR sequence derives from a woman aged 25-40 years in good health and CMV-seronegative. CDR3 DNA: TGCGCCAGCAGCCAAGGACTAGCGGGGGGGACCGGGGAGCTGTTTTTT. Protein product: CASSQGLAGGTGELFF.